Below, 20 T cell receptor beta chains from the same sample are listed, as sequenced in a study of lymphopenia after photon versus proton radiotherapy. Libraries were prepared by immunoSEQ multiplex PCR; TCRdb keeps only in-frame clonotypes and omits some of them. The table has 150,000 to 200,000 clones, roughly nine tenths seen once. The specimen comprised peripheral blood, sampled from a patient treated with photon-based radiotherapy. All receptors come from a man between 45 and 60 years old with gastric cancer.

This clone showed up just once. This rearrangement joins TRBV30 to TRBJ2-1; 10 bases line up with TRBD2. Germline CDR1 reads GTSNPN; CDR2 reads SVGIG (reference sequence). V was clipped by 0 bases and J by 7 bases; unmatched bases: 6. This CDR3 is 15 amino acids long. CDR3 bases: TGTGCCTGGAGTGTACAGGGACTAGCGTGGAATGAGCAGTTCTTC. Translated: CAWSVQGLAWNEQFF.

V is TRBV28 and J is TRBJ1-5; the match to TRBD1 covers 8 bases. CDR3 size: 15 residues. The trim removed 5 bases at V and 5 bases at J, leaving 8 bases unmatched. The germline V gene encodes CDR1 MDHEN and CDR2 SYDVKM. In DNA, the CDR3 is TGTGCCAGCAGTCATTACGGACAGGGAGATCAGCCCCAGCATTTT. This translates into CASSHYGQGDQPQHF.

The chain links TRBV7-8 to TRBJ2-2, with 9 bases matching TRBD1. This CDR3 contains 14 residues. J was trimmed by 4 bases and V by 11 bases; bases with no gene match: 8. The germline V gene has CDR1 SGHVS and CDR2 FQNEAQ. CDR3 sequence: CAGRDRAGTGELFF. CDR3 bases: TGTGCCGGGAGGGACAGGGCGGGCACCGGGGAGCTGTTTTTT.

V usage is TRBV9 and J usage is TRBJ2-1, with D unclear. V was clipped by 0 bases and J by 4 bases, with 11 bases between them. CDR1 and CDR2 (germline): SGDLS, YYNGEE. This CDR3 comprises 15 residues. CDR3 nucleotide sequence: TGTGCCAGCAGCGTAGCTGCAGCGTTTTACAATGAGCAGTTCTTC. Its protein product is CASSVAAAFYNEQFF. The variable domain in full, with the rest retrieved from reference TRBV9 and TRBJ2-1, is DSGVTQTPKHLITATGQRVTLRCSPRSGDLSVYWYQQSLDQGLQFLIQYYNGEERAKGNILERFSAQQFPDLHSELNLSSLELGDSALYFCASSVAAAFYNEQFFGPGTRLTVL.

V and J are TRBV7-9 and TRBJ1-4; no clear D gene. The germline CDR1 and CDR2 sequences are SEHNR and FQNEAQ (reference sequence). V was shortened by 2 bases and J by 4 bases, with 11 bases between the two germline ends. This CDR3 has 15 amino acids. The DNA for the CDR3 is TGTGCCAGCAGCTTAATCAGGCCTAATAATGAAAAACTGTTTTTT. Amino acid sequence: CASSLIRPNNEKLFF. Full variable domain (remainder filled in from reference TRBV7-9 and TRBJ1-4): DTGVSQNPRHKITKRGQNVTFRCDPISEHNRLYWYRQTLGQGPEFLTYFQNEAQLEKSRLLSDRFSAERPKGSFSTLEIQRTEQGDSAMYLCASSLIRPNNEKLFFGSGTQLSVL.

This chain joins TRBV7-3 and TRBJ1-2; TRBD1 agrees at 8 bases. CDR1 and CDR2 (germline): SGHTA, FQGTGA. This CDR3 contains 16 residues. The V and J ends lost 2 bases and 3 bases, in that order; junction bases with no gene match: 8. DNA for the CDR3: TGTGCCAGCAGCTTAGGCCCCGGACAGGGATACTATGGCTACACCTTC. This translates into CASSLGPGQGYYGYTF.

The chain joins TRBV28 to TRBJ1-1; D gene uncertain. CDR1 and CDR2 from the germline V gene are MDHEN and SYDVKM. This CDR3 has 11 amino acids. V was cut by 3 bases and J by 3 bases, with 2 bases left in between. The CDR3 DNA follows: TGTGCCAGCAGTTTCCACACTGAAGCTTTCTTT. Its translation is CASSFHTEAFF.

This chain joins TRBV28 and TRBJ2-3; D perhaps matches TRBD1 (6 bases). Germline values: CDR1 MDHEN, CDR2 SYDVKM. V was trimmed by 3 bases and J by 6 bases, leaving 10 bases between them. The CDR3 is 13 amino acids. The CDR3 coding sequence is TGTGCCAGCAGTTTCCCAGGGGTTGATACGCAGTATTTT. Its protein product is CASSFPGVDTQYF.

The rearrangement links TRBV7-9 to TRBJ2-7; no clear D. Trimming took off 1 base at V and 2 bases at J, with 9 bases between the two ends. The CDR3 contains 14 residues. Germline V gene lookup returns CDR1 SEHNR and CDR2 FQNEAQ (reference sequence). The CDR3 protein is CASSLVGSPYEQYF. In DNA, the CDR3 is TGTGCCAGCAGCTTAGTTGGTAGCCCCTACGAGCAGTACTTC.

This chain connects TRBV18 to TRBJ2-1; 11 nucleotides match TRBD2. J gave up 7 bases and V 3 bases, and 2 bases lay outside the gene matches. This CDR3 has 14 residues. CDR1 and CDR2 (germline): KGHSH, LQKENI. CDR3 region: CASSPTSGSNEQFF. The CDR3 DNA sequence: TGTGCCAGCTCACCCACTAGCGGGAGTAATGAGCAGTTCTTC.

The chain employs TRBV13 and TRBJ1-2; D gene ambiguous. The V gene's germline CDR1 is PRHDT and CDR2 FYEKMQ (reference sequence). V was cut by 5 bases and J by 8 bases, with 18 bases left in between. The CDR3 is made up of 14 amino acids. The DNA of the CDR3 is TGTGCCAGCAGCCCCCCCGGTCCCCCGCGGGGCTACACCTTC. Protein sequence: CASSPPGPPRGYTF.

In regard to this clone: This CDR3 is also generated by other DNA sequences in the sample. J is TRBJ2-2 and V is TRBV18; 8 bases align to TRBD1. Germline V gene lookup returns CDR1 KGHSH and CDR2 LQKENI. The J segment lost 4 bases and the V segment lost 3 bases, leaving 4 bases of the junction unmatched. CDR3 length equals 15 residues. This CDR3 reads CASSPGQGGTGELFF. CDR3 nucleotide sequence: TGTGCCAGCTCACCCGGACAGGGAGGCACCGGGGAGCTGTTTTTT.

This chain links TRBV19 with TRBJ2-7; D might be TRBD2 (7 bases). V lost 3 bases and J lost 2, with 14 bases in between. In germline, CDR1 is LNHDA, CDR2 SQIVND (reference sequence). This CDR3 is 15 amino acids long. For the CDR3, the DNA is TGTGCCAGTAGTATGAGGGGGGGAGGGACCTACGAGCAGTACTTC. Protein product: CASSMRGGGTYEQYF.

The rearrangement links TRBV5-4 to TRBJ1-1; TRBD1 agrees at 7 bases. Germline CDR1 is SGHNT and CDR2 is YYREEE (reference sequence). V shed 7 bases and J 5 bases; nucleotides not matched to a gene: 14. There are 15 residues in the CDR3. The DNA for the CDR3 is TGTGCCAGCGGAGGATCGACAGGGTCTATGACTGAAGCTTTCTTT. This translates into CASGGSTGSMTEAFF.

On this clone: A read error may produce the germline difference seen at one junction end. This chain links TRBV11-2 with TRBJ2-1, with D perhaps assigned TRBD1 or TRBD2 (5 bases each). The germline V gene has CDR1 SGHAT and CDR2 FQNNGV. The CDR3 is 12 amino acids. CDR3 region: CASSLGRDRLLF. The CDR3 bases are TGTGCCAGCAGCCTAGGCCGGGACCGACTGCTCTTC.

CDR3 nucleotides: TGTGCCAGGTCATACAAGGAGACCCAGTACTTC. Protein: CARSYKETQYF. The chain has TRBV7-9 and TRBJ2-5; D not resolved. V was shortened by 9 bases and J by 5 bases, with 10 bases between the two germline ends. The CDR3 covers 11 residues. The germline CDR1 and CDR2 sequences are SEHNR and FQNEAQ (reference sequence).

This chain uses TRBV2 with TRBJ2-2, with D unresolved. Germline assignment: CDR1 SNHLY and CDR2 FYNNEI. The CDR3 extends over 12 amino acids. The ends were cut back, 1 base at V and 9 bases at J, with 6 bases in the middle. The CDR3 protein is CASSEDPRELFF. For the CDR3, the DNA is TGTGCCAGCAGTGAAGATCCTAGGGAGCTGTTTTTT.

This clone was detected only once. The chain carries TRBV14 and TRBJ2-5, with 7 bases aligning to TRBD1. This CDR3 has 16 amino acids. V trimming: 5 bases; J trimming: 5 bases; junction bases outside the gene matches: 14. Germline V lookup: CDR1 SGHDN, CDR2 FVKESK. The CDR3 reads CASSTFRGMRMETQYF. In nucleotides, the CDR3 is TGTGCCAGCAGCACCTTCAGGGGGATGAGGATGGAGACCCAGTACTTC.

This clone occurred once. V is TRBV14 and J is TRBJ1-2, with TRBD1 identical over 8 bases. This CDR3 is built from 14 residues. Germline values: CDR1 SGHDN, CDR2 FVKESK. J gave up 10 bases and V 6 bases, and 13 bases lay outside the gene matches. CDR3 sequence reads: CASSHRDRSRDYTF. CDR3 nucleotide sequence: TGTGCCAGCAGTCACCGGGACAGGTCGCGGGACTACACCTTC.

The chain employs TRBV30 and TRBJ1-3; D is ambiguous. From germline, CDR1 is GTSNPN and CDR2 SVGIG (reference sequence). The CDR3 sequence is 13 residues long. V dropped 2 bases and J dropped 4 bases, with 9 bases sitting between them. The DNA for the CDR3 is TGTGCCTGGAGTTCGGACCGAGGAAACACCATATATTTT. It codes for CAWSSDRGNTIYF.